The present entry profiles one TCR beta chain with its context. The antigen is unknown. The data were taken from a study of PD-1 blockade in classical Hodgkin lymphoma. Clones were read by immunoSEQ multiplex PCR, and TCRdb kept only the in-frame ones, dropping some. The sample includes around 25,000 clones, under 75% seen only once; the top ten take 25% to 30%. This CDR3 has 14 residues. Germline lookup yields CDR1 MNHEY and CDR2 SMNVEV (reference sequence). The V and J ends lost 6 bases and 3 bases respectively, with 15 bases between them. The time point is: cycle 4 day 1 (C4D1), after less than 7 weeks of nivolumab. No patient escaped relapse after autologous stem cell transplantation, and brentuximab vedotin exposure varied. Study-level points and caveats: TCR diversity in CD4+, not CD8+, cells rose significantly by C4D1. Newly diagnosed patients had baseline TCR diversity that was reportedly lower than that of healthy donors.

The receptor was isolated from a human donor with classical Hodgkin lymphoma. The V and J genes are TRBV27 and TRBJ2-7; D unresolved. Source: peripheral blood mononuclear cells (PBMCs), taken before the fourth cycle of nivolumab. The CDR3 nucleotides are TGTGCCAGCAGCTTCCACCATACTTTCTACGAGCAGTACTTC. It translates to CASSFHHTFYEQYF.